Listed below are T cell receptor beta chains from one sample, sequenced in a study of siplizumab effects on memory and regulatory T cells. Measured with immunoSEQ multiplex PCR; TCRdb has only the in-frame clones, and not every one. Of roughly 100,000 clones listed, roughly 97% are singletons. Source material: naive CD4+ T cells sorted from blood. These receptors originate from a human donor in good health. Each CDR3 is given with its conserved first and last residue. A D gene is named only where the DNA matches it firmly. Size is stated for part of the rows, as once, few or many counts, or as a class when the clone is expanded.

cdr3_length	j_call	v_call	d_call	clone_size	cdr3_nt	cdr3_aa
17	TRBJ2-3	TRBV27	NA	NA	TGTGCCAGCAGTGATGGACAGCTGCACAGATTAGCGGGTACGCAGTATTTT	CASSDGQLHRLAGTQYF
15	TRBJ2-3	TRBV5-6	NA	NA	TGTGCCAGCAGCTTGGACTGGTTCGGCACAGATACGCAGTATTTT	CASSLDWFGTDTQYF
16	TRBJ1-2	TRBV4-1	NA	once	TGCGCCAGCAGCCAAGATGCTCCCTCAGGCTTCTATGGCTACACCTTC	CASSQDAPSGFYGYTF
16	TRBJ2-7	TRBV4-2	TRBD2	NA	TGTGCCAGCAGCCAAGATATCGGCACTAGCGGGGGGGCTCGGTACTTC	CASSQDIGTSGGARYF
14	TRBJ1-2	TRBV12-5	NA	NA	TGTGCTAGTGGTTTAGGAGCTCTCGGCTATGGCTACACCTTC	CASGLGALGYGYTF
16	TRBJ2-2	TRBV10-1	NA	NA	TGCGCCAGCAGTGGTCTAGGGCCCGCGAACACCGGGGAGCTGTTTTTT	CASSGLGPANTGELFF
15	TRBJ2-7	TRBV6-5	TRBD1	once	TGTGCCAGCAGTTATGGGGGGACAGGGGGTGACGAGCAGTACTTC	CASSYGGTGGDEQYF
13	TRBJ1-1	TRBV11-3	NA	NA	TGTGCCAGCAGCCTCGGAGGGAACACTGAAGCTTTCTTT	CASSLGGNTEAFF
15	TRBJ2-1	TRBV7-3	NA	NA	TGTGCCAGCAGCCCCGGACAAAATTCCTACAATGAGCAGTTCTTC	CASSPGQNSYNEQFF
14	TRBJ1-2	TRBV2	NA	once	TGTGCCAGCATTTTCGCCACTTGGGAAGTGAGCTACACCTTC	CASIFATWEVSYTF
15	TRBJ2-5	TRBV7-2	NA	NA	TGTGCCAGCAGCTTAGGAGTGGGTCCCCCTGGGACCCAGTACTTC	CASSLGVGPPGTQYF
13	TRBJ1-2	TRBV19	TRBD1	NA	TGTGCCAGCCGATACGACAGGGAAAGAGGCTACACCTTC	CASRYDRERGYTF
14	TRBJ2-3	TRBV6-4	TRBD1	NA	TGTGCCAGCAGTGGCACAGGGGTCACAGATACGCAGTATTTT	CASSGTGVTDTQYF
12	TRBJ2-1	TRBV29-1	NA	NA	TGCAGCGTTGATAAGGGAGCCAATGAGCAGTTCTTC	CSVDKGANEQFF
14	TRBJ1-2	TRBV5-1	TRBD1	NA	TGCGCCAGCAGCTGGCAGGGGGCGAGTGATGGCTACACCTTC	CASSWQGASDGYTF